The rows below give T cell receptor beta chains drawn from one sample of a study of CD8 T cells in Susac syndrome. Using its own MiXCR run on the immunoSEQ multiplex PCR reads, TCRdb lists one record per CDR3 protein. The sample carries about 80,000 distinct CDR3 sequences, about 93% recorded once. Specimen: CD8+ T cells from PBMCs. The receptors were gathered from a human donor in good health. Both conserved end residues are part of each CDR3. Each record gives: D gene, V gene, clone size, J gene, CDR3 DNA, CDR3 protein. D genes are given only for firm matches. Expanded clones are given a class, and other clones once, few, many or no size at all.

d_call: .; v_call: TRBV2; clone_size: .; j_call: TRBJ1-2; cdr3_nt: TGTGCCAGCGGACTCACGTCGCCTTATGGCTACACCTTC; cdr3_aa: CASGLTSPYGYTF
d_call: TRBD1; v_call: TRBV28; clone_size: .; j_call: TRBJ1-2; cdr3_nt: TGTGCCAGCAGGATCACCGGGACAGGGGACTATGGCTACACCTTC; cdr3_aa: CASRITGTGDYGYTF
d_call: .; v_call: TRBV27; clone_size: .; j_call: TRBJ2-1; cdr3_nt: TGTGCCAGCAGTTATCCCCCGGGCGAGGGTAGTAACTACAATGAGCAGTTCTTC; cdr3_aa: CASSYPPGEGSNYNEQFF
d_call: TRBD1; v_call: TRBV27; clone_size: few; j_call: TRBJ2-5; cdr3_nt: TGTGCCAGCAGTGAAACAGGGGAGGAGACCCAGTACTTC; cdr3_aa: CASSETGEETQYF
d_call: .; v_call: TRBV27; clone_size: .; j_call: TRBJ2-2; cdr3_nt: TGTGCCAGCAGTCCTAAACAGGGCCGGGAGCTGTTTTTT; cdr3_aa: CASSPKQGRELFF
d_call: TRBD1; v_call: TRBV7-9; clone_size: .; j_call: TRBJ1-2; cdr3_nt: TGTGCCAGCAGCTTGACAGGGGATGAGGCTAACTATGGCTACACCTTC; cdr3_aa: CASSLTGDEANYGYTF
d_call: TRBD1; v_call: TRBV29-1; clone_size: .; j_call: TRBJ2-5; cdr3_nt: TGCAGCGTTGATTCTAGGGGGCAGGGGCAAGAGACCCAGTACTTC; cdr3_aa: CSVDSRGQGQETQYF
d_call: TRBD2; v_call: TRBV9; clone_size: .; j_call: TRBJ2-1; cdr3_nt: TGTGCCAGCAGCGAGACTAGCGGGAGGGTGAATGAGCAGTTCTTC; cdr3_aa: CASSETSGRVNEQFF
d_call: .; v_call: TRBV30; clone_size: .; j_call: TRBJ1-5; cdr3_nt: TGTGCCTGGAAGGGAATTAATCAGCCCCAGCATTTT; cdr3_aa: CAWKGINQPQHF
d_call: .; v_call: TRBV27; clone_size: once; j_call: TRBJ2-3; cdr3_nt: TGTGCCAGCAGTTTCGGGAAAGGCGATACGCAGTATTTT; cdr3_aa: CASSFGKGDTQYF
d_call: .; v_call: TRBV4-1; clone_size: .; j_call: TRBJ1-1; cdr3_nt: TGCGCCAGCAGCCACGGAGCCCAGGGGCGAACTGAAGCTTTCTTT; cdr3_aa: CASSHGAQGRTEAFF
d_call: .; v_call: TRBV11-1; clone_size: .; j_call: TRBJ2-1; cdr3_nt: TGTGCCAGCAGCTTAGTAGGTCGAGATGGTGAGCAGTTCTTC; cdr3_aa: CASSLVGRDGEQFF
d_call: TRBD1; v_call: TRBV7-6; clone_size: .; j_call: TRBJ1-1; cdr3_nt: TGTGCCAGCAGCTTAGGCGGGACAGCGAACACTGAAGCTTTCTTT; cdr3_aa: CASSLGGTANTEAFF
d_call: TRBD2; v_call: TRBV20-1; clone_size: once; j_call: TRBJ2-3; cdr3_nt: TGCAGTGCTAGGTCTAGCGGGAGTCAGGCAGATACGCAGTATTTT; cdr3_aa: CSARSSGSQADTQYF
d_call: .; v_call: TRBV6-2/TRBV6-3; clone_size: .; j_call: TRBJ2-7; cdr3_nt: TGTGCCAGCAGTTACTCGACAACCTACGAGCAGTACTTC; cdr3_aa: CASSYSTTYEQYF
d_call: TRBD2; v_call: TRBV20-1; clone_size: .; j_call: TRBJ2-3; cdr3_nt: TGCAGTGCTAGAGAGGGGACTAGCGGGGGGTGGAGCACAGATACGCAGTATTTT; cdr3_aa: CSAREGTSGGWSTDTQYF
d_call: .; v_call: TRBV4-1; clone_size: .; j_call: TRBJ1-1; cdr3_nt: TGCGCCAGCAGCCAAGGGGGGGGCGGAGCTTTCTTT; cdr3_aa: CASSQGGGGAFF
d_call: .; v_call: TRBV20-1; clone_size: .; j_call: TRBJ2-4; cdr3_nt: TGCAGTGCTAGAGACCCTAGCGTAGGTGGCATTCAGTACTTC; cdr3_aa: CSARDPSVGGIQYF
d_call: .; v_call: TRBV4-3; clone_size: .; j_call: TRBJ1-3; cdr3_nt: TGCGCCAGCAGCCAGAACGGCGACGGATCTGGAAACACCATATATTTT; cdr3_aa: CASSQNGDGSGNTIYF
d_call: TRBD2; v_call: TRBV20-1; clone_size: .; j_call: TRBJ2-1; cdr3_nt: TGCAGTGCTAGAGAAACCAGCGGGAATAATGAGCAGTTCTTC; cdr3_aa: CSARETSGNNEQFF
d_call: .; v_call: TRBV27; clone_size: .; j_call: TRBJ1-4; cdr3_nt: TGTGCCAGCAGTCACCGAAGGGGTACTAATGAAAAACTGTTTTTT; cdr3_aa: CASSHRRGTNEKLFF
d_call: .; v_call: TRBV7-8; clone_size: .; j_call: TRBJ1-1; cdr3_nt: TGTGCCAGCAGATTTTTGGGGCAGAGAGGGGCTTTCTTT; cdr3_aa: CASRFLGQRGAFF
d_call: .; v_call: TRBV29-1; clone_size: .; j_call: TRBJ1-2; cdr3_nt: TGCAGCGTTGACAGGGCTACCTATGGCTACACCTTC; cdr3_aa: CSVDRATYGYTF
d_call: .; v_call: TRBV27; clone_size: .; j_call: TRBJ2-5; cdr3_nt: TGTGCCAGCAGTCCTGTACTAATTACGGAGACCCAGTACTTC; cdr3_aa: CASSPVLITETQYF
d_call: .; v_call: TRBV15; clone_size: once; j_call: TRBJ1-1; cdr3_nt: TGTGCCACCAGCAGAGAGTGGGAGGAAGCTTTCTTT; cdr3_aa: CATSREWEEAFF
d_call: .; v_call: TRBV29-1; clone_size: .; j_call: TRBJ2-1; cdr3_nt: TGCAGCGTTGAAATCTACAATGAGCAGTTCTTC; cdr3_aa: CSVEIYNEQFF
d_call: TRBD1; v_call: TRBV12-3/TRBV12-4; clone_size: .; j_call: TRBJ2-1; cdr3_nt: TGTGCCAGCAGTCCCCGGGACAGGATAAACAATGAGCAGTTCTTC; cdr3_aa: CASSPRDRINNEQFF
d_call: TRBD1; v_call: TRBV9; clone_size: once; j_call: TRBJ2-7; cdr3_nt: TGTGCCAGCAGCGTAGAAGGACAGGGCCCCAACGAGCAGTACTTC; cdr3_aa: CASSVEGQGPNEQYF
d_call: .; v_call: TRBV7-8; clone_size: .; j_call: TRBJ1-4; cdr3_nt: TGTGCCAGCAGCTCTACTGGGGGGGCTAATGAAAAACTGTTTTTT; cdr3_aa: CASSSTGGANEKLFF
d_call: .; v_call: TRBV5-1; clone_size: once; j_call: TRBJ2-7; cdr3_nt: TGCGCCAGCAGCTTGAGGGCGGGAAGCTCCTACGAGCAGTACTTC; cdr3_aa: CASSLRAGSSYEQYF
d_call: TRBD2; v_call: TRBV28; clone_size: .; j_call: TRBJ2-1; cdr3_nt: TGTGCCAGCAGTTTAATGGTTAGCGGGAGCCATGAGCAGTTCTTC; cdr3_aa: CASSLMVSGSHEQFF
d_call: TRBD1; v_call: TRBV20-1; clone_size: .; j_call: TRBJ1-2; cdr3_nt: TGCAGTGCTAGATCGGGGACAGAAGCCTACTATGGCTACACCTTC; cdr3_aa: CSARSGTEAYYGYTF
d_call: TRBD1; v_call: TRBV7-8; clone_size: .; j_call: TRBJ2-1; cdr3_nt: TGTGCCAGCAGCCTGCCGGGACAGGTCTCCTACAATGAGCAGTTCTTC; cdr3_aa: CASSLPGQVSYNEQFF
d_call: TRBD2; v_call: TRBV7-8; clone_size: .; j_call: TRBJ2-7; cdr3_nt: TGTGCCATCCGGCGGGAGAGCTCCTACGAGCAGTACTTC; cdr3_aa: CAIRRESSYEQYF
d_call: TRBD2; v_call: TRBV7-9; clone_size: once; j_call: TRBJ2-5; cdr3_nt: TGTGCCAGCAGACTCTGGGGAGGGGCGCTGGAGACCCAGTACTTC; cdr3_aa: CASRLWGGALETQYF
d_call: TRBD1; v_call: TRBV28; clone_size: .; j_call: TRBJ1-2; cdr3_nt: TGTGCCAGCAGTTCGGGGACAGGGGCCTTGCACGGCTACACCTTC; cdr3_aa: CASSSGTGALHGYTF
d_call: TRBD2; v_call: TRBV20-1; clone_size: .; j_call: TRBJ2-1; cdr3_nt: TGCAGTGCTACACTAGCGGGAGATGAGCAGTTCTTC; cdr3_aa: CSATLAGDEQFF
d_call: .; v_call: TRBV4-1; clone_size: .; j_call: TRBJ2-5; cdr3_nt: TGCGCCAGCAGCCAAGAGCTAACCCAAGAGACCCAGTACTTC; cdr3_aa: CASSQELTQETQYF
d_call: TRBD1; v_call: TRBV24-1; clone_size: .; j_call: TRBJ2-7; cdr3_nt: TGTGCCACCAGTGACCAGCCCACAGGGGGCTCCTACGAGCAGTACTTC; cdr3_aa: CATSDQPTGGSYEQYF
d_call: .; v_call: TRBV15; clone_size: .; j_call: TRBJ1-1; cdr3_nt: TGTGCCACCAGCACCGGGGTGAACACTGAAGCTTTCTTT; cdr3_aa: CATSTGVNTEAFF
d_call: TRBD2; v_call: TRBV4-3; clone_size: .; j_call: TRBJ2-7; cdr3_nt: TGCGCCAGCAGCCAAGCTAGCGGGGGGAGCTCCTACGAGCAGTACTTC; cdr3_aa: CASSQASGGSSYEQYF